Shown below are 17 T cell receptor beta chains from a single sample sequenced in a study of blood T cell repertoires in COVID-19. Sequencing was performed with immunoSEQ multiplex PCR; in TCRdb, only in-frame clones are kept and a portion is missing. This sample has roughly 77,000 clones, with more than 60% found just once. Sequencing input: peripheral blood. The receptors were sampled from a human donor in a cohort sampled during active COVID-19.

This chain connects TRBV6-5 to TRBJ2-7; D is unclear. V lost 7 bases and J lost 4, with 5 bases in between. Germline lookup yields CDR1 MNHEY and CDR2 SVGAGI. This CDR3 has 10 amino acids. CDR3 in amino acids: CASKLYEQYF. CDR3 nucleotide sequence: TGTGCCAGCAAACTTTACGAGCAGTACTTC.

The CDR3 DNA reads as TGTGCCTGGAGTCCTCGTTTTAACACTGAAGCTTTCTTT. Protein: CAWSPRFNTEAFF. The chain combines TRBV30 with TRBJ1-1; no clear D. CDR3 length: 13 residues. The V gene lost 2 bases and the J gene lost 2 bases, with 9 bases spanning the gap. The V gene's germline CDR1 is GTSNPN and CDR2 SVGIG (reference sequence).

This chain connects TRBV19 to TRBJ2-5, with unresolved D. The V end lost 7 bases, the J end lost 5 bases, and 11 bases lay between the germline ends. The V gene's germline CDR1 is LNHDA and CDR2 SQIVND (reference sequence). The CDR3 runs 12 residues. In DNA, the CDR3 is TGTGCCAGTACCGCAGACGGGGAGACCCAGTACTTC. It is translated as CASTADGETQYF.

The chain employs TRBV6-2 or TRBV6-3 and TRBJ2-3, with 7 bases matching TRBD2. Trimming removed 0 bases from V and 2 bases from J; junction bases left unmatched: 8. The CDR3 sequence is 17 residues long. Germline V gene lookup returns CDR1 MNHEY and CDR2 SVGEGT. In DNA form, the CDR3 reads TGTGCCAGCAGTTACTCGGGGACTACGAAAGACACAGATACGCAGTATTTT. Amino acid sequence: CASSYSGTTKDTDTQYF.

This clone showed up just once. The rearrangement links TRBV28 to TRBJ2-1, with 10 bases lining up with TRBD1. The CDR3 sequence is 18 residues long. Per the germline V gene, CDR1 is MDHEN and CDR2 is SYDVKM. The trim removed 2 bases at V and 7 bases at J, leaving 14 bases unmatched. The CDR3 loop is CASSLISGGGQGWNEQFF. The CDR3, as DNA: TGTGCCAGCAGTTTAATTTCGGGTGGGGGACAGGGGTGGAATGAGCAGTTCTTC. Full variable domain (rest looked up from reference TRBV28 and TRBJ2-1): DVKVTQSSRYLVKRTGEKVFLECVQDMDHENMFWYRQDPGLGLRLIYFSYDVKMKEKGDIPEGYSVSREKKERFSLILESASTNQTSMYLCASSLISGGGQGWNEQFFGPGTRLTVL.

J is TRBJ1-1 and V is TRBV3-1 (or the pseudogene TRBV3-2), with a tentative D call TRBD1 (6 bases). Germline-derived CDR1 and CDR2 are LGHDT and YNNKEL (reference sequence). The CDR3 length is 14 residues. Trimming took 0 bases from V and 10 from J, leaving 15 bases between them. The CDR3: CASSQDLTGFAAFF. DNA for the CDR3: TGTGCCAGCAGCCAAGACCTGACAGGTTTTGCAGCTTTCTTT.

The genes are TRBV4-1 and TRBJ2-7; 7 nucleotides agree with TRBD1. Germline trimming cut 3 bases from V and 6 bases from J; bases unmatched to any gene: 23. The germline V gene has CDR1 MGHRA and CDR2 YSYEKL. CDR3 length: 19 amino acids. The CDR3 region has the DNA TGCGCCAGCAGCCAGAAGATGGAACCACCCGGGACAGAGCCTTTCGAGCAGTACTTC. Its protein is CASSQKMEPPGTEPFEQYF.

The chain couples TRBV9 to TRBJ2-5; D is possibly TRBD2 (6 bases). V lost 0 bases to trimming and J lost 3 bases, with 9 bases between them. This CDR3 contains 14 residues. The germline CDR1 and CDR2 sequences are SGDLS and YYNGEE. DNA of the CDR3: TGTGCCAGCAGCGTAGAAGGGAGGAAAGAGACCCAGTACTTC. Translation gives CASSVEGRKETQYF.

This clone has only one observation. The chain uses TRBV9 and TRBJ1-1, with D perhaps matching TRBD1 (6 bases). The CDR3 contains 15 residues. Germline values: CDR1 SGDLS, CDR2 YYNGEE. V lost 4 bases and J 4 bases, leaving 17 bases between the germline ends. The CDR3 is CASSPQGPLGTEAFF. CDR3 DNA sequence: TGTGCCAGCAGCCCTCAGGGGCCTTTGGGCACTGAAGCTTTCTTT.

CDR3 protein: CASSVDPGTSTDTQYF. The CDR3 DNA is TGTGCCAGCAGCGTAGATCCAGGGACTAGCACAGATACGCAGTATTTT. The V gene is TRBV9, the J gene TRBJ2-3, with D perhaps TRBD2 (6 bases). V was clipped by 0 bases and J by 0 bases, with 11 bases between them. CDR3 length: 16 amino acids. CDR1 and CDR2 from the germline V gene are SGDLS and YYNGEE.

The rearrangement links TRBV5-1 to TRBJ1-1; D unclear. The CDR3 extends over 15 amino acids. The germline gives CDR1 SGHRS, CDR2 YFSETQ. V shed 2 bases and J shed 4 bases, with 15 bases lying between them. The CDR3 bases are TGCGCCAGCAGCTTCACCGATCCCGTCGGCACTGAAGCTTTCTTT. It codes for CASSFTDPVGTEAFF.

The chain uses TRBV5-1 and TRBJ2-7; 9 nucleotides align to TRBD1. In germline, CDR1 is SGHRS, CDR2 YFSETQ. The CDR3 is made up of 15 amino acids. The V segment lost 5 bases and the J segment 1 base; nucleotides outside the gene matches: 7. CDR3 DNA: TGCGCCAGCAGAGGTGGGACAGGGCAATCCTACGAGCAGTACTTC. Its translation: CASRGGTGQSYEQYF. Full variable domain (rest looked up from reference TRBV5-1 and TRBJ2-7): KAGVTQTPRYLIKTRGQQVTLSCSPISGHRSVSWYQQTPGQGLQFLFEYFSETQRNKGNFPGRFSGRQFSNSRSEMNVSTLELGDSALYLCASRGGTGQSYEQYFGPGTRLTVT.

This chain connects TRBV6-2 or TRBV6-3 to TRBJ1-1; 9 bases are shared with TRBD1. Germline V lookup: CDR1 MNHEY, CDR2 SVGEGT. V dropped 6 bases and J dropped 5; count of bases not matched to a gene: 10. The length of the CDR3 is 15 residues. Here the CDR3 DNA reads TGTGCCAGCAGCACCGGTGGACAGGGGAGTACTGAAGCTTTCTTT. Protein sequence: CASSTGGQGSTEAFF.

V is TRBV6-6 and J is TRBJ2-7; 10 bases align to TRBD2. This CDR3 has 16 amino acids. Germline lookup yields CDR1 MNHNY and CDR2 SVGAGI (reference sequence). J was trimmed by 7 bases and V by 7 bases; bases with no gene match: 16. The CDR3 DNA is TGTGCCAGCACCCTCAACCCTCCGGGACTAGCGTATGAGCAGTACTTC. Residues: CASTLNPPGLAYEQYF.

The V gene is TRBV20-1, the J gene TRBJ1-5; TRBD1 might be the D (5 bases). V gave up 3 bases and J gave up 0 bases, with 18 bases separating them. CDR1 and CDR2 (germline): DFQATT, SNEGSKA (reference sequence). The CDR3 has 17 residues. The CDR3 spells CSASQGLPYSSNQPQHF. The CDR3 DNA reads as TGCAGTGCTAGTCAGGGTCTTCCATATAGTAGCAATCAGCCCCAGCATTTT.

The chain is built from TRBV7-5 and TRBJ2-1; TRBD2 was called by the table and not checked on the DNA. TRBV7-5 is a known pseudogene. The CDR3 covers 15 residues. CDR3 sequence (DNA): TGTGTCAGAAGCTTAGTGATCTACTCCTACAATGAGCAGTTCTTC. This sequence encodes CVRSLVIYSYNEQFF.

The chain combines TRBV5-1 with TRBJ1-5; no reliable D call. The ends were cut back, 1 base at V and 0 bases at J, with 2 bases in the middle. Germline-derived CDR1 and CDR2 are SGHRS and YFSETQ. The CDR3 has 13 residues. CDR3 residues: CASSLYSNQPQHF. The CDR3, as DNA: TGCGCCAGCAGCTTGTATAGCAATCAGCCCCAGCATTTT.